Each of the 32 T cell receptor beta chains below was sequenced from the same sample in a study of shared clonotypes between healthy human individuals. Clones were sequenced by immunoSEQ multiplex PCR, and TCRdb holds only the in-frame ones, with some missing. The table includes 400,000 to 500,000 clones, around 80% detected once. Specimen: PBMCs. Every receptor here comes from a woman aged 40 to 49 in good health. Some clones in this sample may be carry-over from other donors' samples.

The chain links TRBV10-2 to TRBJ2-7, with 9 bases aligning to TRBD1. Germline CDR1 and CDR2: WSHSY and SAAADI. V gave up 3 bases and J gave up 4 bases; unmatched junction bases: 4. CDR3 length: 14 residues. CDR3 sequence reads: CASSEGTGLYEQYF. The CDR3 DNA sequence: TGCGCCAGCAGTGAAGGGACAGGGCTTTACGAGCAGTACTTC.

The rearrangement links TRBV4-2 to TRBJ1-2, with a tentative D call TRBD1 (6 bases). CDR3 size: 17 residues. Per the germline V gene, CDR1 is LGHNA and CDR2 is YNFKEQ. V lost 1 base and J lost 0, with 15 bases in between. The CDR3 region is CASSQGGTGTSNYGYTF. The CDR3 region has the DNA TGTGCCAGCAGCCAAGGGGGCACCGGGACATCTAACTATGGCTACACCTTC.

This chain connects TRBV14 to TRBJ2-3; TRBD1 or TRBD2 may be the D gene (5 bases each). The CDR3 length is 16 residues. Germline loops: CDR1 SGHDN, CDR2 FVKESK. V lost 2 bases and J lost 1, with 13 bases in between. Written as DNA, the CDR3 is TGTGCCAGCAGCCAATGGGACGGCGTCGGCACAGATACGCAGTATTTT. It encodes CASSQWDGVGTDTQYF.

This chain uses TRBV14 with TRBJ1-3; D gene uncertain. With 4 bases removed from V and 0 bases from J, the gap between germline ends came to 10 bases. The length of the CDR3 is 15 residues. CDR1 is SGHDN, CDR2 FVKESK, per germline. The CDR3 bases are TGTGCCAGCAGCCCGCGAGCCATCTCTGGAAACACCATATATTTT. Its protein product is CASSPRAISGNTIYF.

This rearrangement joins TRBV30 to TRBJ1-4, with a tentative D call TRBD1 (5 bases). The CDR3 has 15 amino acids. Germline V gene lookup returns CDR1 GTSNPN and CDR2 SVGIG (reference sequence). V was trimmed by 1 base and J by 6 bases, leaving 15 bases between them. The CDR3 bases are TGTGCCTGGAGTGCCGGACGGATAGGGGATGAAAAACTGTTTTTT. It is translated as CAWSAGRIGDEKLFF.

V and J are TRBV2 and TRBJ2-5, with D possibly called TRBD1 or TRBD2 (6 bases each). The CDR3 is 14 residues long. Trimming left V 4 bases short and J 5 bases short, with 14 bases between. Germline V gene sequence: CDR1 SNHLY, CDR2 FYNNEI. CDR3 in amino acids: CASSGIGGGETQYF. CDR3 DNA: TGTGCCAGCAGTGGTATCGGAGGGGGGGAGACCCAGTACTTC. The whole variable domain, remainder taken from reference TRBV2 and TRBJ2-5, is EPEVTQTPSHQVTQMGQEVILRCVPISNHLYFYWYRQILGQKVEFLVSFYNNEISEKSEIFDDQFSVERPDGSNFTLKIRSTKLEDSAMYFCASSGIGGGETQYFGPGTRLLVL.

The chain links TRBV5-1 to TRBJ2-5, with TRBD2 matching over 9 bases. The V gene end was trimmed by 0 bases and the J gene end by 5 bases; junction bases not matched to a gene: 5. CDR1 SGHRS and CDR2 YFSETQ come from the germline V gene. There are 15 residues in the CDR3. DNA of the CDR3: TGCGCCAGCAGCTTGGGTCTAGCGGGAAGGGAGACCCAGTACTTC. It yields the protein CASSLGLAGRETQYF.

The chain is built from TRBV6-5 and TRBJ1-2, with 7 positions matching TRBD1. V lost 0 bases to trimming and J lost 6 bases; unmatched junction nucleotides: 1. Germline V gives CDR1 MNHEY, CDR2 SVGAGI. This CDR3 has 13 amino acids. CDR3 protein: CASSYSQGDGYTF. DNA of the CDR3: TGTGCCAGCAGTTACTCGCAGGGGGATGGCTACACCTTC.

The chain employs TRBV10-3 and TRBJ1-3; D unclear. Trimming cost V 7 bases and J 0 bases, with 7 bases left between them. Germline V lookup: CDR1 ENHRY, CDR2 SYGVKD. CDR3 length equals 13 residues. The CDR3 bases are TGTGCCATCAAAGGCGACTCTGGAAACACCATATATTTT. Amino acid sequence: CAIKGDSGNTIYF.

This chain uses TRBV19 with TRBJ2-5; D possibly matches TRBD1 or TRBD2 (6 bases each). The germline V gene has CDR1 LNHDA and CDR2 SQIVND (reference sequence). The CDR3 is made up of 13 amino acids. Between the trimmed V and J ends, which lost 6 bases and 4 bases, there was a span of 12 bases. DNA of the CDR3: TGTGCCAGTAGGGACAGAGCGGGAGAGACCCAGTACTTC. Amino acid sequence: CASRDRAGETQYF.

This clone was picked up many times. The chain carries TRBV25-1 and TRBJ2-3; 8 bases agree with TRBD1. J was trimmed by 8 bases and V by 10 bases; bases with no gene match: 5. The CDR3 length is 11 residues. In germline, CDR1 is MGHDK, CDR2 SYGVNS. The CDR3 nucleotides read TGTGCCATCTCGACAGGGGTTACGCAGTATTTT. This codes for CAISTGVTQYF.

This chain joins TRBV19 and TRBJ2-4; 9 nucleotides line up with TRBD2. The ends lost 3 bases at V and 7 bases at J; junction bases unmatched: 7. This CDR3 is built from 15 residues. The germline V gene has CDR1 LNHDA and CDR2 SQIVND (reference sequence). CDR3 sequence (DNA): TGTGCCAGTAGTATTAGCGGGGGAGGTCTGAACATTCAGTACTTC. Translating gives CASSISGGGLNIQYF.

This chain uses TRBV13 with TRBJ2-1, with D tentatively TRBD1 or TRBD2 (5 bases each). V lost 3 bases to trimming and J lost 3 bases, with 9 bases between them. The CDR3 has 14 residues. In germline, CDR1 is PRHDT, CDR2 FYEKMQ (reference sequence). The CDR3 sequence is CASSLGTVYNEQFF. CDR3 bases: TGTGCCAGCAGCTTGGGGACGGTCTACAATGAGCAGTTCTTC. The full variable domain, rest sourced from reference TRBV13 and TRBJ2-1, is AAGVIQSPRHLIKEKRETATLKCYPIPRHDTVYWYQQGPGQDPQFLISFYEKMQSDKGSIPDRFSAQQFSDYHSELNMSSLELGDSALYFCASSLGTVYNEQFFGPGTRLTVL.

The CDR3 is CASSYSGTSGYEQYF. Written as DNA, the CDR3 is TGCGCCAGCAGCTATAGCGGGACTAGCGGTTACGAGCAGTACTTC. The J gene is TRBJ2-7, the V gene TRBV5-1, with TRBD2 matching over 11 bases. The CDR3 has 15 amino acids. Per germline, CDR1 SGHRS and CDR2 YFSETQ. V gave up 3 bases and J gave up 4 bases; unmatched junction bases: 6.

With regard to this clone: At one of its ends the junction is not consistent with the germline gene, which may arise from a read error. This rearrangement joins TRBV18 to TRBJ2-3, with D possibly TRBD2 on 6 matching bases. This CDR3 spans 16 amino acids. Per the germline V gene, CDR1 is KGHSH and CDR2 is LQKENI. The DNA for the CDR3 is TGTGCCAGCTCCCCACCGGAGGGTTGGGGCACAGATACGCAGTATTTT. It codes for CASSPPEGWGTDTQYF.

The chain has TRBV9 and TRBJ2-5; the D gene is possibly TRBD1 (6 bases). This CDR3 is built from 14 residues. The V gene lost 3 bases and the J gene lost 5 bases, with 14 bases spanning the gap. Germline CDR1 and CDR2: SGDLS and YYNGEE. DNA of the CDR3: TGTGCCAGCAGCGCCTCAGGGGTGTGGGAGACCCAGTACTTC. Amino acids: CASSASGVWETQYF.

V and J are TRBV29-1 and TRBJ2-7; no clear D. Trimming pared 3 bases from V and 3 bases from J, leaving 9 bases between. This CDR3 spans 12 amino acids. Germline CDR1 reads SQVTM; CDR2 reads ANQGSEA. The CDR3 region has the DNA TGCAGCGTTGAGGTCGACCGCTACGAGCAGTACTTC. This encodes CSVEVDRYEQYF.

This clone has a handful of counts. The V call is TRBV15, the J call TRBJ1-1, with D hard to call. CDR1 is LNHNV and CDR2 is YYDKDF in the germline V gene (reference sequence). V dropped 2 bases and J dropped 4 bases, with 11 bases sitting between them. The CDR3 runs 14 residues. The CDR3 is CATSRSGKTTEAFF. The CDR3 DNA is TGTGCCACCAGCAGATCTGGGAAAACCACTGAAGCTTTCTTT.

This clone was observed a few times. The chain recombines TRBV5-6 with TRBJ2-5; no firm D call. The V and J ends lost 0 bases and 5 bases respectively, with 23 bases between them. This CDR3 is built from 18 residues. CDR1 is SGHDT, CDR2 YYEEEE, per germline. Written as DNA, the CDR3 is TGTGCCAGCAGCTTGGGTCCCCCTTCCCAGGTGGCGACGGAGACCCAGTACTTC. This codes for CASSLGPPSQVATETQYF.

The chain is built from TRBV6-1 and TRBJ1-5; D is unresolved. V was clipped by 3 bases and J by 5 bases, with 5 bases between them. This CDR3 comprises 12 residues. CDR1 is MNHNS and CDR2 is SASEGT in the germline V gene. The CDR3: CASSDTHQPQHF. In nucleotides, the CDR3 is TGTGCCAGCAGTGATACTCATCAGCCCCAGCATTTT.

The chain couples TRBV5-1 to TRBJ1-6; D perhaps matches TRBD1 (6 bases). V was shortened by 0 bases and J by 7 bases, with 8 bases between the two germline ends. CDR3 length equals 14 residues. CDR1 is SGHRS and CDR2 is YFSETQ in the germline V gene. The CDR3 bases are TGCGCCAGCAGCTTGGGGACAGAGAATTCACCCCTCCACTTT. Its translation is CASSLGTENSPLHF.

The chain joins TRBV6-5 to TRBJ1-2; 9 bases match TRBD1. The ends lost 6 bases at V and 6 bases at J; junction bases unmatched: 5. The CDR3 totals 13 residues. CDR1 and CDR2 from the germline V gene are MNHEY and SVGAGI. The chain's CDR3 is CASSPGTGHGYTF. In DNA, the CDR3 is TGTGCCAGCAGCCCCGGGACAGGGCATGGCTACACCTTC.

CDR3 region: CASSLGPPATRTYEQYF. CDR3 sequence (DNA): TGTGCCAGCAGCTTAGGGCCGCCCGCGACACGCACCTACGAGCAGTACTTC. V is TRBV5-8 and J is TRBJ2-7; D not certain. Germline loops: CDR1 SGHTS, CDR2 YDEGEE. There are 17 residues in the CDR3. V was pared by 2 bases and J by 2 bases, with 20 bases between.

In DNA form, the CDR3 reads TGTGCCAGCAGTCCTACCTTCGGACAGGGAGACCAGCCCCAGCATTTT. Translating gives CASSPTFGQGDQPQHF. This rearrangement joins TRBV28 to TRBJ1-5, with 8 positions matching TRBD1. This CDR3 is 16 amino acids long. The junction had 13 bases not matched to a gene; V was cut back by 5 bases and J by 7 bases. The V gene's germline CDR1 is MDHEN and CDR2 SYDVKM. Supplemented by reference TRBV28 and TRBJ1-5, the full variable domain reads DVKVTQSSRYLVKRTGEKVFLECVQDMDHENMFWYRQDPGLGLRLIYFSYDVKMKEKGDIPEGYSVSREKKERFSLILESASTNQTSMYLCASSPTFGQGDQPQHFGDGTRLSIL.

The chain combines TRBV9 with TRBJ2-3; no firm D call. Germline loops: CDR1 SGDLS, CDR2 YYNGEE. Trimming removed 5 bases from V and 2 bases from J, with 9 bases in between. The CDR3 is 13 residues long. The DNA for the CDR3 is TGTGCCAGCAGAAGAGTACCCACAGATACGCAGTATTTT. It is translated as CASRRVPTDTQYF.

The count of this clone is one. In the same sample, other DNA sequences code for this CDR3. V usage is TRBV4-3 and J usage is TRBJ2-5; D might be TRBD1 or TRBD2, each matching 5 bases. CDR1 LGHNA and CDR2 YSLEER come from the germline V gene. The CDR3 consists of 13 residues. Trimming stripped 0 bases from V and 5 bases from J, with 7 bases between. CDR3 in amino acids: CASSQDRGETQYF. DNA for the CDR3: TGCGCCAGCAGCCAAGATCGGGGCGAGACCCAGTACTTC.

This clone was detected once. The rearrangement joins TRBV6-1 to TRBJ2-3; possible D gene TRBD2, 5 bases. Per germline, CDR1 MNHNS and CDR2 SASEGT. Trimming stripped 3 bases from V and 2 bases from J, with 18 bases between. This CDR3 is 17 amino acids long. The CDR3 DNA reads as TGTGCCAGCAGTGAGTTGGGCGGGTATTTTACCACAGATACGCAGTATTTT. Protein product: CASSELGGYFTTDTQYF.

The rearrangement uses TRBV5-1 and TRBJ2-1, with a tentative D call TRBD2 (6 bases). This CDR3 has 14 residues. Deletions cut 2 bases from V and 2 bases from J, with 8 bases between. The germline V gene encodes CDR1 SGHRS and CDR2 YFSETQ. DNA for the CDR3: TGCGCCAGCAGCTTCGGGGGACCCTACAATGAGCAGTTCTTC. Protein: CASSFGGPYNEQFF.

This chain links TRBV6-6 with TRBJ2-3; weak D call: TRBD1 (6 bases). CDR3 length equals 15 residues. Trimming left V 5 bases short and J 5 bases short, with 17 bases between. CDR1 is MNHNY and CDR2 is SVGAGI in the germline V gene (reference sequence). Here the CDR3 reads CASSPSARGVDTQYF. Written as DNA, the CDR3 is TGTGCCAGCAGTCCATCGGCCAGGGGAGTAGATACGCAGTATTTT.

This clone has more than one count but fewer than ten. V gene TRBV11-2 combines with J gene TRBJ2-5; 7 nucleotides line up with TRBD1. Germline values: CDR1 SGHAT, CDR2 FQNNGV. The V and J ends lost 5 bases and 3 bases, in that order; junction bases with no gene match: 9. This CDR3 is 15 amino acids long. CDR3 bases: TGTGCCAGCAGCACCCTCCGGGACAGTGAAGAGACCCAGTACTTC. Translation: CASSTLRDSEETQYF.

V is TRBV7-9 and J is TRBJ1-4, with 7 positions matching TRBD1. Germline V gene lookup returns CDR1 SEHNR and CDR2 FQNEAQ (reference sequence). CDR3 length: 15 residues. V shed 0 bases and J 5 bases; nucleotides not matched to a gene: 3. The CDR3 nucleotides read TGTGCCAGCAGCTTAGCAATGACAGGGAATGAAAAACTGTTTTTT. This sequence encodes CASSLAMTGNEKLFF.

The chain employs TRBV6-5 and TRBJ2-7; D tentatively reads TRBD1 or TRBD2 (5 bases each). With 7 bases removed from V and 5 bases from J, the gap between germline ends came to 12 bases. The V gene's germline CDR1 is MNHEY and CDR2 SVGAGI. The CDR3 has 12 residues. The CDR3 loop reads CASTWDANEQYF. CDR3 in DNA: TGTGCCAGCACCTGGGACGCAAACGAGCAGTACTTC.